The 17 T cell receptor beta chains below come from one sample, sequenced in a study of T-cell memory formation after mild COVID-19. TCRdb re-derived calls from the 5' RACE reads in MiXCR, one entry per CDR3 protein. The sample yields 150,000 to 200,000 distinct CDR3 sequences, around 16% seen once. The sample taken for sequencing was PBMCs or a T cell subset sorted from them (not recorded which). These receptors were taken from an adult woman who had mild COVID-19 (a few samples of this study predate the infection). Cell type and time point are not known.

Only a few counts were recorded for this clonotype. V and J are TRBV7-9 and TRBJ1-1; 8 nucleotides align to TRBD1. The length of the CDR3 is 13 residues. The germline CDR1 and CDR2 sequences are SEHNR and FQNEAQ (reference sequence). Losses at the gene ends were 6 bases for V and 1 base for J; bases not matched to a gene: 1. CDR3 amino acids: CASSQGANTEAFF. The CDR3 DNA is TGTGCCAGCAGTCAGGGGGCGAACACTGAAGCTTTCTTT.

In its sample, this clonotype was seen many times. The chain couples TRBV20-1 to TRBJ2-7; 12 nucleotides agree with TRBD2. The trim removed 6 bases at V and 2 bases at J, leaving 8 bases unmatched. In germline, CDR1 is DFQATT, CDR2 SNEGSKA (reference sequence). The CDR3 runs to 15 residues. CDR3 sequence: CSAPEASGRAYEQYF. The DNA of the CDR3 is TGCAGTGCCCCGGAGGCTAGCGGGAGGGCCTACGAGCAGTACTTC.

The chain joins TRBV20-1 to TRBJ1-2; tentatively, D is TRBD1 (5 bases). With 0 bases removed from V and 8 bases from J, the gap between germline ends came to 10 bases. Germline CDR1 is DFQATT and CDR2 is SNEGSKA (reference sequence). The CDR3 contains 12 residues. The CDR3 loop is CSARESSGGYTF. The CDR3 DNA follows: TGCAGTGCTAGAGAGAGTTCAGGGGGCTACACCTTC.

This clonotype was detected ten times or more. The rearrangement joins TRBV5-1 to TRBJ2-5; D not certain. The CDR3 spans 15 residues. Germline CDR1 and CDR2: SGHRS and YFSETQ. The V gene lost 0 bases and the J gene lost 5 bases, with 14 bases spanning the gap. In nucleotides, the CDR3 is TGCGCCAGCAGCTTGGCCAGGCCCCAGGCGGAGACCCAGTACTTC. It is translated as CASSLARPQAETQYF.

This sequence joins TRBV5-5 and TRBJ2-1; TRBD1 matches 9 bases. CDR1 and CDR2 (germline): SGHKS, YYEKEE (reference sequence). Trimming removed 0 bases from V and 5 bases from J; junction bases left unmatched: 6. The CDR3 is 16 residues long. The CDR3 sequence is CASSLAGQGVDNEQFF. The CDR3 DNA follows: TGTGCCAGCAGCTTGGCGGGACAGGGCGTTGACAATGAGCAGTTCTTC.

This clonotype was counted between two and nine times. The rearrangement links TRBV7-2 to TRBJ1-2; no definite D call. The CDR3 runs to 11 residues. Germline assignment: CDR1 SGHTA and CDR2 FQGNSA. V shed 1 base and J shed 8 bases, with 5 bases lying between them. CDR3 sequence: CASSLDRGYTF. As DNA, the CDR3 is TGTGCCAGCAGCTTAGACCGGGGCTACACCTTC.

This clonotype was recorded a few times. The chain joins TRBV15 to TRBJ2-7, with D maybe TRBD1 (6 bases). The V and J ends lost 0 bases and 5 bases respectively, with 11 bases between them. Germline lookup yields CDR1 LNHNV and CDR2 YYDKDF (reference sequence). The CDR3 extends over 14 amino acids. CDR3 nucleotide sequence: TGTGCCACCAGCAGAGACAGGGGTGACAACGAGCAGTACTTC. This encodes CATSRDRGDNEQYF.

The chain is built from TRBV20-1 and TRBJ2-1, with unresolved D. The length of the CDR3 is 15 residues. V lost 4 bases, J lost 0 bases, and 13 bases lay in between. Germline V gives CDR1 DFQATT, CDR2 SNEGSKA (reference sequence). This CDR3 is CSATRLGSSYNEQFF. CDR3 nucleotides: TGCAGTGCTACTCGTCTTGGCAGCTCCTACAATGAGCAGTTCTTC.

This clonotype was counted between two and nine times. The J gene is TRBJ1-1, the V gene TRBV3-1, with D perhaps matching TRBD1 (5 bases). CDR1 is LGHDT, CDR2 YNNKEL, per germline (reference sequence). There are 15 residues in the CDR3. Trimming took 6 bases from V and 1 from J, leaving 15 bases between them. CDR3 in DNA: TGTGCCAGCAGGGACCGGGGGGTCGAGAACACTGAAGCTTTCTTT. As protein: CASRDRGVENTEAFF.

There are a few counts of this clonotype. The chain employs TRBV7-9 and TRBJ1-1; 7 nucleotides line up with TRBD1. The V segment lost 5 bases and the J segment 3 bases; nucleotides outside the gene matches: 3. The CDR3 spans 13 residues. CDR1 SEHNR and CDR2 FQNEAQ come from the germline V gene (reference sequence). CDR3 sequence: CASSTDRDTEAFF. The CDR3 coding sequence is TGTGCCAGCAGCACAGACAGGGACACTGAAGCTTTCTTT.

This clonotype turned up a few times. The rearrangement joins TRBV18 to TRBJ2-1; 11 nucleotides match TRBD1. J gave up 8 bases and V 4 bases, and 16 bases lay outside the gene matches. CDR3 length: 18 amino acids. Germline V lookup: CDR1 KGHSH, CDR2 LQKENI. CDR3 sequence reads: CASSQGQGAAGGPHEQFF. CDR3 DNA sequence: TGTGCCAGCTCACAAGGACAGGGGGCCGCGGGAGGACCGCATGAGCAGTTCTTC.

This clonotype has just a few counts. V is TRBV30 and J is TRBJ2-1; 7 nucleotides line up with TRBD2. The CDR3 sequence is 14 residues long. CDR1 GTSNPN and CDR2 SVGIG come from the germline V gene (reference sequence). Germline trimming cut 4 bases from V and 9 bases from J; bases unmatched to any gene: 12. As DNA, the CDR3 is TGTGCCTGGAAAGTGGGGGGAGGGGTTGCTGAGCAGTTCTTC. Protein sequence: CAWKVGGGVAEQFF.

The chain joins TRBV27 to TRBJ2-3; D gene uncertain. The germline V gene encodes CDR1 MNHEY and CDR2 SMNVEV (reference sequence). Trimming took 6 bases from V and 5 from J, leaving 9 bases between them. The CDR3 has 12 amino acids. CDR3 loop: CASRSGGDTQYF. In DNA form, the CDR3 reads TGTGCCAGCAGATCCGGTGGAGATACGCAGTATTTT.

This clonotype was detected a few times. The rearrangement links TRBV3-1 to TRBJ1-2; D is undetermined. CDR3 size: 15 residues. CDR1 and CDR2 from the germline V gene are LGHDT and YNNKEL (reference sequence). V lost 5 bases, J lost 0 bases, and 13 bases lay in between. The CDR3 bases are TGTGCCAGCAGCAAAGTGGCGACAACTAACTATGGCTACACCTTC. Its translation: CASSKVATTNYGYTF.

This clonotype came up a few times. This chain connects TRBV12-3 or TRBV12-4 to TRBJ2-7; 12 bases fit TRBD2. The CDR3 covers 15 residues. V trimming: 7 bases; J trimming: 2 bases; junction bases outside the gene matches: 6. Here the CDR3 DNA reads TGTGCCAGCAAGGACGGACTAGCGGGAACCTACGAGCAGTACTTC. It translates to CASKDGLAGTYEQYF.

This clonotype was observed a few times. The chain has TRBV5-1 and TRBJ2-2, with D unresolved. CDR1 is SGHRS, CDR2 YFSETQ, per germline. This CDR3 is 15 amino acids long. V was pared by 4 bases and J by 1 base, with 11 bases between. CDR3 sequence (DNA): TGCGCCAGCAGCGCGGCTTGGGGGAACACCGGGGAGCTGTTTTTT. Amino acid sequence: CASSAAWGNTGELFF.

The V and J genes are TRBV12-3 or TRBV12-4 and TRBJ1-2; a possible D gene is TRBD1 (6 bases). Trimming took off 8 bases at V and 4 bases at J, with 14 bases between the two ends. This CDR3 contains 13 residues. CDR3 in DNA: TGTGCCAGCTCCAACAGGGAAGGCTATGGCTACACCTTC. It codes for CASSNREGYGYTF.